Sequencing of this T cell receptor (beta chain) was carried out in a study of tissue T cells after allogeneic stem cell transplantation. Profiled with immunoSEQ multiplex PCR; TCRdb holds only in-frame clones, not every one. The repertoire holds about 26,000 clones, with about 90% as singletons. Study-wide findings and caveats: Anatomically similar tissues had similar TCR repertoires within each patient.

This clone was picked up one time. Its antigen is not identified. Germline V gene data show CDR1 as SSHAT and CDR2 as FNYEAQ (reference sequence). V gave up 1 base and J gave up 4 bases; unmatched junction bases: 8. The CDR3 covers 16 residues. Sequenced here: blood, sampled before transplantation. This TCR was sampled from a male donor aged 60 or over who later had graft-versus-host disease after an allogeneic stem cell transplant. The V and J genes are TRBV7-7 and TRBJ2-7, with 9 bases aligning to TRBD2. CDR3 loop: CASSLDLASGAYEQYF. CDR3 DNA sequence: TGTGCCAGCAGCTTAGACTTGGCTAGCGGGGCTTACGAGCAGTACTTC.